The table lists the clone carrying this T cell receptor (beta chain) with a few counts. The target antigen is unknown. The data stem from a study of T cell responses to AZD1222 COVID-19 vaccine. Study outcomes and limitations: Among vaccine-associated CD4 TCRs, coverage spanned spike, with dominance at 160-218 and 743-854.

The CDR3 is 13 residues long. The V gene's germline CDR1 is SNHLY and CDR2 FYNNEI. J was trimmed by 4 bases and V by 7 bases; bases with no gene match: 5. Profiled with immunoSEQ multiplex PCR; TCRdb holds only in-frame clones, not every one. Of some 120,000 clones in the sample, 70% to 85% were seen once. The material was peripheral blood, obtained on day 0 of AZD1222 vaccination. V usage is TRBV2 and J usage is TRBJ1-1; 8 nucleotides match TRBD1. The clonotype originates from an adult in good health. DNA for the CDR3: TGTGCCAGCACGCGGGGACAGGCCACTGAAGCTTTCTTT. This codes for CASTRGQATEAFF.